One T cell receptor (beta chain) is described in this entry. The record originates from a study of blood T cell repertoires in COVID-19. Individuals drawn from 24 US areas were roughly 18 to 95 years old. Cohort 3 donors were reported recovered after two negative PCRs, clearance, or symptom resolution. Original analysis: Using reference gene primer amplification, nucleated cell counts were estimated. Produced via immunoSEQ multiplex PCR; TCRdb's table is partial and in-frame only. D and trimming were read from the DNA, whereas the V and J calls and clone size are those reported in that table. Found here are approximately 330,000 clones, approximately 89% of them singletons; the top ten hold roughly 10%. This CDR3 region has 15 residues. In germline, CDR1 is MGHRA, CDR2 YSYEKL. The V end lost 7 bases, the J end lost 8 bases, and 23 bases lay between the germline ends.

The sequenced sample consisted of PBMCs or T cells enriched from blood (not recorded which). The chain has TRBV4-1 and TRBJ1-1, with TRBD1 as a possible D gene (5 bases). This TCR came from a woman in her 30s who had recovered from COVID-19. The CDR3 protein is CASTQLGTRNREAFF. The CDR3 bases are TGCGCCAGCACCCAGCTGGGGACTCGGAATCGGGAAGCTTTCTTT.